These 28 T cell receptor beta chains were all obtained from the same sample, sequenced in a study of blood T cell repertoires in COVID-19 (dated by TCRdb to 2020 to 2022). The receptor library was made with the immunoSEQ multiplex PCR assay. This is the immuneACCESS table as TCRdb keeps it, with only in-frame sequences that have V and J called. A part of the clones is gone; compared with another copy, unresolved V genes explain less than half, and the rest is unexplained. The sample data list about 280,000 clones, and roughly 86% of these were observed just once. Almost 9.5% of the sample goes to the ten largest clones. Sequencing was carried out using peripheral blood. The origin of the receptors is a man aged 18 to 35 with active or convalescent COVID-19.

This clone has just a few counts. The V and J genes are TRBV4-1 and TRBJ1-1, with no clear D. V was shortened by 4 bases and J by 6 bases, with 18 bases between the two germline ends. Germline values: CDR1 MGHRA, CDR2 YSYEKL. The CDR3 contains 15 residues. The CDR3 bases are TGCGCCAGCAGCCGGGGAAGCGCGGGAGATCCTGAAGCTTTCTTT. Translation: CASSRGSAGDPEAFF.

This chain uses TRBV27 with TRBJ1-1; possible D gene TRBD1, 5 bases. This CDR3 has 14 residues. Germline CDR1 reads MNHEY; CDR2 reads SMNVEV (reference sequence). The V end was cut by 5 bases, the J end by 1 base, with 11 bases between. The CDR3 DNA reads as TGTGCCAGCAGTCAAACGACAGCGAACACTGAAGCTTTCTTT. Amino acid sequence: CASSQTTANTEAFF.

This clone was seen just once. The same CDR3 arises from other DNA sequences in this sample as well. CDR3 in DNA: TGTGCCAGCAGTCAGCGAGGGGGCTATGGCTACACCTTC. Residues: CASSQRGGYGYTF. The V and J genes are TRBV7-2 and TRBJ1-2, with D perhaps matching TRBD1 (6 bases). The CDR3 is made up of 13 amino acids. The ends were cut back, 6 bases at V and 4 bases at J, with 12 bases in the middle. Germline V lookup: CDR1 SGHTA, CDR2 FQGNSA.

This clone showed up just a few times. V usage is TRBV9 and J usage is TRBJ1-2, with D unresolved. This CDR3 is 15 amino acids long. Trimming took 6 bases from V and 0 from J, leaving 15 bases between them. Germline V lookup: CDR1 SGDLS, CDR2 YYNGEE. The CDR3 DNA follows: TGTGCCAGCACCAACCCCCTCGGGTCTAACTATGGCTACACCTTC. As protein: CASTNPLGSNYGYTF.

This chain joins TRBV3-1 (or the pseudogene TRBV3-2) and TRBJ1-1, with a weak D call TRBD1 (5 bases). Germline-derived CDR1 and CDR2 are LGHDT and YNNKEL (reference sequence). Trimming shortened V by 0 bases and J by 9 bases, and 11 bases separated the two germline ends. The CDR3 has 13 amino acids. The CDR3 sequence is CASSQDMAGKAFF. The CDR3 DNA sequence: TGTGCCAGCAGCCAAGATATGGCAGGGAAAGCTTTCTTT.

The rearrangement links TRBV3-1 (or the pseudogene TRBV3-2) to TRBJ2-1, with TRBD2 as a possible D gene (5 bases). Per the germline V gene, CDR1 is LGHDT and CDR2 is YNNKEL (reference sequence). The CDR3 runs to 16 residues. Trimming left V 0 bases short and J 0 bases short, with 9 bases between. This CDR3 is CASSQEEGYSYNEQFF. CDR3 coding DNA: TGTGCCAGCAGCCAAGAAGAGGGATACTCCTACAATGAGCAGTTCTTC.

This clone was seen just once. The CDR3 bases are TGCAGTGCTAGTATAGGGGCTCCCTCTGGGGCCAACGTCCTGACTTTC. Protein sequence: CSASIGAPSGANVLTF. This chain connects TRBV20-1 to TRBJ2-6; a possible D gene is TRBD1 (5 bases). This CDR3 is 16 amino acids long. V lost 3 bases to trimming and J lost 0 bases, with 12 bases between them. Germline loops: CDR1 DFQATT, CDR2 SNEGSKA (reference sequence).

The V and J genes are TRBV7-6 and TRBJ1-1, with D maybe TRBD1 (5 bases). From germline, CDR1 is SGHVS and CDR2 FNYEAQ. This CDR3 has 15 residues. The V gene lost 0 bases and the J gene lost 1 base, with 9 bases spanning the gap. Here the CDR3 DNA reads TGTGCCAGCAGCTTAGCGCCGGGGGGGAACACTGAAGCTTTCTTT. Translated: CASSLAPGGNTEAFF.

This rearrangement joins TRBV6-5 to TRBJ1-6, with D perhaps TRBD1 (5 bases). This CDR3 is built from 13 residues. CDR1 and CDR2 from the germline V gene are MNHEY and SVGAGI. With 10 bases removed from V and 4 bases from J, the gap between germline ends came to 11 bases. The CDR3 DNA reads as TGTGCCACCCAACAGGCGTATAATTCACCCCTCCACTTT. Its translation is CATQQAYNSPLHF.

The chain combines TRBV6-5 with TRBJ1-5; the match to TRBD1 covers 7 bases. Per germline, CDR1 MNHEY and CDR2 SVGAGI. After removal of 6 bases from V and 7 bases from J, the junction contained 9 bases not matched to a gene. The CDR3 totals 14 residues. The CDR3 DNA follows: TGTGCCAGCAGAGTTCAGGGGGGTATACAGCCCCAGCATTTT. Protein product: CASRVQGGIQPQHF.

The CDR3 protein is CASSELAGANNEQFF. CDR3 bases: TGTGCCAGCAGTGAGCTAGCGGGGGCCAACAATGAGCAGTTCTTC. The chain couples TRBV6-4 to TRBJ2-1; TRBD2 aligns across 10 bases. Germline CDR1 reads MRHNA; CDR2 reads SNTAGT. V shed 3 bases and J 5 bases; nucleotides not matched to a gene: 4. The CDR3 runs 15 residues.

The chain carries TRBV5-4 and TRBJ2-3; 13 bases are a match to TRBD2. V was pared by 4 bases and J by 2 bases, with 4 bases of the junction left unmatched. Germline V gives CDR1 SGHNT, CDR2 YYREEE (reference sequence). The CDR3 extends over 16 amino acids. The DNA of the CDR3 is TGTGCCAGCAGCCGACTAGCGGGGGGTCTCACAGATACGCAGTATTTT. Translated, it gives CASSRLAGGLTDTQYF.

The CDR3 spells CASSGRTGAGANVLTF. In nucleotides, the CDR3 is TGTGCCAGCTCAGGGAGGACAGGGGCTGGGGCCAACGTCCTGACTTTC. The chain carries TRBV18 and TRBJ2-6, with 9 bases identical to TRBD1. Germline V CDR1 and CDR2: KGHSH, LQKENI. V was clipped by 5 bases and J by 2 bases; unmatched bases: 4. There are 16 residues in the CDR3. The full variable domain, with the rest looked up from reference TRBV18 and TRBJ2-6, is NAGVMQNPRHLVRRRGQEARLRCSPMKGHSHVYWYRQLPEEGLKFMVYLQKENIIDESGMPKERFSAEFPKEGPSILRIQQVVRGDSAAYFCASSGRTGAGANVLTFGAGSRLTVL.

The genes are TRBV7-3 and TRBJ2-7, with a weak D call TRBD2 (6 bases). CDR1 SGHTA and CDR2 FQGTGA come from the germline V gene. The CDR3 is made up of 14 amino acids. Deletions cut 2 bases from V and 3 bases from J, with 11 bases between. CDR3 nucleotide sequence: TGTGCCAGCAGCTTATATGGGGGGAACTACGAGCAGTACTTC. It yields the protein CASSLYGGNYEQYF.

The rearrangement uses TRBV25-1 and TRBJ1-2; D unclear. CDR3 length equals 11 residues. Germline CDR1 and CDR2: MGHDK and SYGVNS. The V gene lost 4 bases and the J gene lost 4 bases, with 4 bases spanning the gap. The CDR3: CASSVAYGYTF. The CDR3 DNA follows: TGTGCCAGCAGTGTAGCCTATGGCTACACCTTC.

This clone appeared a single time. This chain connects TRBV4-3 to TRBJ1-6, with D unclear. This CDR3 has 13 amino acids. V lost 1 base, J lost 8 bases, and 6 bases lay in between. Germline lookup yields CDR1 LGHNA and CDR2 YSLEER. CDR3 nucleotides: TGCGCCAGCAGCCAAGGAGTATATTCACCCCTCCACTTT. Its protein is CASSQGVYSPLHF.

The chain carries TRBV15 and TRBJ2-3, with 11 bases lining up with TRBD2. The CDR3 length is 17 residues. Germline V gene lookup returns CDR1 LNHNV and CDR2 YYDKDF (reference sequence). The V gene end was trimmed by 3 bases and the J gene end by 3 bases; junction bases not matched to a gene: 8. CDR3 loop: CATSSPPSGGMTDTQYF. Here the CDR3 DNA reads TGTGCCACCAGCAGTCCCCCTAGCGGGGGGATGACAGATACGCAGTATTTT.

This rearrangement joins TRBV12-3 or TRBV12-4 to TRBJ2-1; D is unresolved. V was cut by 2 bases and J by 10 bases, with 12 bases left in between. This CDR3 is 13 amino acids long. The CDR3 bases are TGTGCCAGCAGTTTACCCCACCTCAGGGAGCAGTTCTTC. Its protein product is CASSLPHLREQFF.

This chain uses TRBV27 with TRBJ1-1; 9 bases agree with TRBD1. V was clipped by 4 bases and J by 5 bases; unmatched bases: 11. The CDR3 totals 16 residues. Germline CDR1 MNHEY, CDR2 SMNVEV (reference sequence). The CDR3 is CASSSKRGTGWTEAFF. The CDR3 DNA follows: TGTGCCAGCAGTTCGAAAAGGGGGACAGGGTGGACTGAAGCTTTCTTT.

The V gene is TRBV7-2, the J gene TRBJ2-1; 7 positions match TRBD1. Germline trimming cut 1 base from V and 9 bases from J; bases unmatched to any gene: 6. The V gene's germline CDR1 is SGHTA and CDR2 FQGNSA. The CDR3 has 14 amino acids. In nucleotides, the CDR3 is TGTGCCAGCAGCTTAGGGGCGAGGGGGCTTGAGCAGTTCTTC. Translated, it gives CASSLGARGLEQFF.

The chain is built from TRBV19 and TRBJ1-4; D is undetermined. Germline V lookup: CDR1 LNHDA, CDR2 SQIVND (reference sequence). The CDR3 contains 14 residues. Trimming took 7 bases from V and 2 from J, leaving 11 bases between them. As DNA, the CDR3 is TGTGCCAGTACTAAGGAGGACACTAATGAAAAACTGTTTTTT. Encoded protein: CASTKEDTNEKLFF.

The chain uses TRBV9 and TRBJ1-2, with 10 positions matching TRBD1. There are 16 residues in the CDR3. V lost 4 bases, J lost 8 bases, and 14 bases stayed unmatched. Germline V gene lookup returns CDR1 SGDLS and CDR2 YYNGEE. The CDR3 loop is CASSHDRGRWVEGYTF. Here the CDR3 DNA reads TGTGCCAGCAGCCATGACAGGGGGCGTTGGGTGGAGGGCTACACCTTC. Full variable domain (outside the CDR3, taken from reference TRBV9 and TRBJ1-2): DSGVTQTPKHLITATGQRVTLRCSPRSGDLSVYWYQQSLDQGLQFLIQYYNGEERAKGNILERFSAQQFPDLHSELNLSSLELGDSALYFCASSHDRGRWVEGYTFGSGTRLTVV.

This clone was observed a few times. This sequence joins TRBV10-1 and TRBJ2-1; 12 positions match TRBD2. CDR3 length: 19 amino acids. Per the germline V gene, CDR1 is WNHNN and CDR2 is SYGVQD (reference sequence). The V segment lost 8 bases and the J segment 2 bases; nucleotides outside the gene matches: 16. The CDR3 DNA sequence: TGCGCCAGCTCCCCTGGACTAGCGGGGACGATACCGACCTACAATGAGCAGTTCTTC. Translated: CASSPGLAGTIPTYNEQFF.

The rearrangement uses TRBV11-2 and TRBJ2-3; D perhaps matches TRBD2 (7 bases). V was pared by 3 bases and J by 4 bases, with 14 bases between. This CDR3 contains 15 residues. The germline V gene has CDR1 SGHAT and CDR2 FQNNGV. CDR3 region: CASSFGGGPADTQYF. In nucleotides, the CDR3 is TGTGCCAGCAGCTTTGGGGGGGGGCCTGCAGATACGCAGTATTTT.

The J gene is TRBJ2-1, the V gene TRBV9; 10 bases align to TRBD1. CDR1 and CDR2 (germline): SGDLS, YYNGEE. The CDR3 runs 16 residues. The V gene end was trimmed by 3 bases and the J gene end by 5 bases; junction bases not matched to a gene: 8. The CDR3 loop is CASSAKGGQGNNEQFF. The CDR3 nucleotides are TGTGCCAGCAGCGCCAAAGGGGGACAGGGGAACAATGAGCAGTTCTTC.

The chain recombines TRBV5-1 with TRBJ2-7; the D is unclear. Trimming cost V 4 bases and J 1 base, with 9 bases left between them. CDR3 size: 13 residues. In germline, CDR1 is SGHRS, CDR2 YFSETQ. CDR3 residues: CASSPDISYEQYF. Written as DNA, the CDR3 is TGCGCCAGCAGCCCCGACATATCCTACGAGCAGTACTTC.

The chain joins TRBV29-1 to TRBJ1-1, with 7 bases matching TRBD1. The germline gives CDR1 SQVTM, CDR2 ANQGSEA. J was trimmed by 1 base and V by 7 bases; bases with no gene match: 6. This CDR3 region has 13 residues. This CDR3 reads CSGRDSKNTEAFF. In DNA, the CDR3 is TGCAGCGGCCGGGACAGTAAGAACACTGAAGCTTTCTTT.

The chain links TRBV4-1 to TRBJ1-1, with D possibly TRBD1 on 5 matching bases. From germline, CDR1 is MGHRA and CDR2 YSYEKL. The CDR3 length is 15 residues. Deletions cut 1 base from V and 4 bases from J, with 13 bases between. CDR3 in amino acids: CASSQAGRVATEAFF. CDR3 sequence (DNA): TGCGCCAGCAGCCAAGCCGGCAGGGTGGCCACTGAAGCTTTCTTT.